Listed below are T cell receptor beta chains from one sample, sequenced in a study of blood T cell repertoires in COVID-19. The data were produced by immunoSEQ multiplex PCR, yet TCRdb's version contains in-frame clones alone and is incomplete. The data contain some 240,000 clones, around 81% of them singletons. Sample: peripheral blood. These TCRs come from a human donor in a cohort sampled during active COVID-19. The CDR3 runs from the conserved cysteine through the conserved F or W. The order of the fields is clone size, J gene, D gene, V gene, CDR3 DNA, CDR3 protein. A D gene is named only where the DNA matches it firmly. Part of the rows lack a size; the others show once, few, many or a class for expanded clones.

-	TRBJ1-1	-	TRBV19	TGTGCCAGTAGTATGAGGGAGGTGAACACTGAAGCTTTCTTT	CASSMREVNTEAFF
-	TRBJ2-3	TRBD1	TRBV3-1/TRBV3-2	TGTGCCAGCAGCCAAAGGGGACAGGGATCCCCAGATACGCAGTATTTT	CASSQRGQGSPDTQYF
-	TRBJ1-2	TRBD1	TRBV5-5	TGTGCCAGCAGCTTGGAAAGGACAGGGGGGAACTATGGCTACACCTTC	CASSLERTGGNYGYTF
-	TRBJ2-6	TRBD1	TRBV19	TGTGCCAGTAGAGCAGGGGGCCTATCTGGGGCCAACGTCCTGACTTTC	CASRAGGLSGANVLTF
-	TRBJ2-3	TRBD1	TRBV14	TGTGCCAGCAGCCGGACAGGGGGAGATACGCAGTATTTT	CASSRTGGDTQYF
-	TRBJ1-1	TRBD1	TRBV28	TGTGCCAGCAGCCCCGCACCGGACAGGACGACTGAAGCTTTCTTT	CASSPAPDRTTEAFF
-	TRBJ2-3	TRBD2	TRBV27	TGTGCCAGCAGTTTAAGACTAGCGGGGTGGTCAGATACGCAGTATTTT	CASSLRLAGWSDTQYF
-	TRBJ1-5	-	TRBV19	TGTGCCAGTAGTACACTTAGGGGGTCGGGCAATCAGCCCCAGCATTTT	CASSTLRGSGNQPQHF
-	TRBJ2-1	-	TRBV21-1	TGTGCCAGCAGCAAAGGGAGGGGTAATGAGCAGTTCTTC	CASSKGRGNEQFF
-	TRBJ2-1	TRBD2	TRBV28	TGTGCCAGCAGTGGAAATAGCGGGAGGGGGGGTGAGCAGTTCTTC	CASSGNSGRGGEQFF
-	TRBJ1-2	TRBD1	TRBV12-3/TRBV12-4	TGTGCCAGCAGTTTCGATACAGGGGATGGCTACACCTTC	CASSFDTGDGYTF
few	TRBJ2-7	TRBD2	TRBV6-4	TGTGCCAGCAGTGAGCTAGACAGAAGGGAGGGGCAGTACTTC	CASSELDRREGQYF
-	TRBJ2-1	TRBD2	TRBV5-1	TGCGCCAGCACCCCTAGCGGAGGCTCCTACAATGAGCAGTTCTTC	CASTPSGGSYNEQFF
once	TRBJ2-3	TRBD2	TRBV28	TGTGCCAGCACCCCCCTGAGACTAGCGGGCACAGATACGCAGTATTTT	CASTPLRLAGTDTQYF
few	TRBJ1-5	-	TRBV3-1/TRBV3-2	TGTGCCAGCAGTCGACAGCTCAATCAGCCCCAGCATTTT	CASSRQLNQPQHF
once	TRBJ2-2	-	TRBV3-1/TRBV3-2	TGTGCCAGCAGCTCAACATACACCGGGGAGCTGTTTTTT	CASSSTYTGELFF
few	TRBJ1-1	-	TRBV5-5	TGTGCCAGCAGCTTGGACCCCGGGGGTAAGACTGAAGCTTTCTTT	CASSLDPGGKTEAFF
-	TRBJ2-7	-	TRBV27	TGTGCCAGCAGCCCCTCCGGGACAGCGGGCGAGCAGTACTTC	CASSPSGTAGEQYF
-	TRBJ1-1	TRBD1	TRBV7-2	TGTGCCAGCACCAGGGGGCCGGGCGCTGAAGCTTTCTTT	CASTRGPGAEAFF
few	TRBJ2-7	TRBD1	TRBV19	TGTGCCAGTAGAATGTCCTCCGGGACAGGGACCTACGAGCAGTACTTC	CASRMSSGTGTYEQYF
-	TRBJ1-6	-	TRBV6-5	TGTGCCAGCAGGCAGACATCTAATTCACCCCTCCACTTT	CASRQTSNSPLHF
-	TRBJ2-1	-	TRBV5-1	TGCGCCAGCAGCTTGGCGGCTAGCAGATACAATGAGCAGTTCTTC	CASSLAASRYNEQFF
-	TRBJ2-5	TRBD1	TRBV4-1	TGCGCCAGCAGATCCAGAGCACAGGGGGGTTTGCAAGAGACCCAGTACTTC	CASRSRAQGGLQETQYF
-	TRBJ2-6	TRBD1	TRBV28	TGTGCCAGCAGTCCAACGGGACAGGGAGGCGTTGGGGCCAACGTCCTGACTTTC	CASSPTGQGGVGANVLTF
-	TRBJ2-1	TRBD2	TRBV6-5	TGTGCCAGCTCCTGGGGGGGGAATGAGCAGTTCTTC	CASSWGGNEQFF
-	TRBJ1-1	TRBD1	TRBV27	TGTGCCAGCAGTTTATTACCCGGACAGGGAGGGGCTGAAGCTTTCTTT	CASSLLPGQGGAEAFF
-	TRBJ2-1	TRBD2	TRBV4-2	TGTGCCAGCAGCCCCCGGACTAGCTTTCCCTACAATGAGCAGTTCTTC	CASSPRTSFPYNEQFF
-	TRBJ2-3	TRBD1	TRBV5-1	TGCGCCAGCAGCTTGGAGCAGGGGGCGGTATATTTT	CASSLEQGAVYF
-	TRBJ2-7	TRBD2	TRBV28	TGTGCCGCCCACGGGTTTACTAGCGGGGGTTCCTCCTACGAGCAGTACTTC	CAAHGFTSGGSSYEQYF
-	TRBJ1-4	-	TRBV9	TGTGCCAGCAGCGTAGACGTCACGCCGGAGGATGAAAAACTGTTTTTT	CASSVDVTPEDEKLFF
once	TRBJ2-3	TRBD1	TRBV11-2	TGTGCCAGCAGCTTAGCAACAGGGGTAGGGGATACGCAGTATTTT	CASSLATGVGDTQYF
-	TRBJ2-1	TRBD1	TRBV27	TGTGCCAGCAGTTTAGGGGTACAGGGGGTCAATGAGCAGTTCTTC	CASSLGVQGVNEQFF
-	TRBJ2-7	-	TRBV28	TGTGCCAGCAGTTCCCAGCGGAACCCCACCTACGAGCAGTACTTC	CASSSQRNPTYEQYF
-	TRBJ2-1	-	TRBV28	TGTGCCAGCAGTTTTCAGTCCGCTAGGGAGCAGTTCTTC	CASSFQSAREQFF
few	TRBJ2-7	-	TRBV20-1	TGCAGTGCTAGGACATCCTACGAGCAGTACTTC	CSARTSYEQYF
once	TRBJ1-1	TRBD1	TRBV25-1	TGTGCCAGCAGTGAAGGGCAGGGGGCCACTGAAGCTTTCTTT	CASSEGQGATEAFF
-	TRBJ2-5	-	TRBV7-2	TGTGCCAGCAGCTCCGTTGACACCCAAGAGACCCAGTACTTC	CASSSVDTQETQYF
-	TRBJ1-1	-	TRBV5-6	TGTGCCAGCAGCCCAAGCCTGAACACTGAAGCTTTCTTT	CASSPSLNTEAFF
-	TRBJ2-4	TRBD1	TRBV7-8	TGTGCCAGCAGCCCCGGAGCAGGGGGAAACATTCAGTACTTC	CASSPGAGGNIQYF
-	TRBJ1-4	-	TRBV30	TGTGCCTGGACCTGGACAGCTGGTAATGAAAAACTGTTTTTT	CAWTWTAGNEKLFF
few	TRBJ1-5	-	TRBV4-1	TGCGCCAGCAGCCAAGATGGCCAGAGCAATCAGCCCCAGCATTTT	CASSQDGQSNQPQHF
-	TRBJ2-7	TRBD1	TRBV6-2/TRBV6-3	TGTGCCAGCAGTTACGGAGGACAGGGGAACTCCTACGAGCAGTACTTC	CASSYGGQGNSYEQYF
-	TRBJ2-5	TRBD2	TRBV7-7	TGTGCTAGCAGCTTAGCGAGGGCAGCGGGGGCCCAAGAGACCCAGTACTTC	CASSLARAAGAQETQYF
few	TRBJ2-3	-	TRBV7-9	TGTGCCAGCAGCTCGGACCTAGCGAGGACGGGTGATACGCAGTATTTT	CASSSDLARTGDTQYF
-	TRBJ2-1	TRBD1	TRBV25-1	TGTGCCAGCAGTGGCTTGACAGGGGGCTATCAGTTCTTC	CASSGLTGGYQFF
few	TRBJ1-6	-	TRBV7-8	TGTGCCAGCAGCTTACGGGTCTCTAATTCACCCCTCCACTTT	CASSLRVSNSPLHF
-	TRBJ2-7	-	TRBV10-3	TGTGCCATCAGGGACAGTTACGAGCAGTACTTC	CAIRDSYEQYF
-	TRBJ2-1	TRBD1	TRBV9	TGTGCCAGCAGCACCTCAGCCTCGGGTCCAGGACAGGTGGTAGGCAATGAGCAGTTCTTC	CASSTSASGPGQVVGNEQFF
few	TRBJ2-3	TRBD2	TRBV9	TGTGCCAGCAGCGTTGGTAATAGCGGGGGCACAGATACGCAGTATTTT	CASSVGNSGGTDTQYF
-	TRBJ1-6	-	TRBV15	TGTGCCACCAGCCTGACGGGGGAGAGGTCACCCCTCCACTTT	CATSLTGERSPLHF
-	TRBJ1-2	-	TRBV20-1	TGCAGTGGACGCGGCTATGGCTACACCTTC	CSGRGYGYTF
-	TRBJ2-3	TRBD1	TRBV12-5	TGTGCTAGCCACGACAGGGTACAAACAGATACGCAGTATTTT	CASHDRVQTDTQYF
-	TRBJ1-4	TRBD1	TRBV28	TGTGCCAGCAGCTACCAGGGGGGTGCAACTAATGAAAAACTGTTTTTT	CASSYQGGATNEKLFF
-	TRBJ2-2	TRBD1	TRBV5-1	TGCGCCAGCAGCGCGCCGGGACAGGGGAAGGCCGGGGAGCTGTTTTTT	CASSAPGQGKAGELFF
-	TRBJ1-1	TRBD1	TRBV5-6	TGTGCCAGCAGCTTTCTCGACAGGGCGAACACTGAAGCTTTCTTT	CASSFLDRANTEAFF